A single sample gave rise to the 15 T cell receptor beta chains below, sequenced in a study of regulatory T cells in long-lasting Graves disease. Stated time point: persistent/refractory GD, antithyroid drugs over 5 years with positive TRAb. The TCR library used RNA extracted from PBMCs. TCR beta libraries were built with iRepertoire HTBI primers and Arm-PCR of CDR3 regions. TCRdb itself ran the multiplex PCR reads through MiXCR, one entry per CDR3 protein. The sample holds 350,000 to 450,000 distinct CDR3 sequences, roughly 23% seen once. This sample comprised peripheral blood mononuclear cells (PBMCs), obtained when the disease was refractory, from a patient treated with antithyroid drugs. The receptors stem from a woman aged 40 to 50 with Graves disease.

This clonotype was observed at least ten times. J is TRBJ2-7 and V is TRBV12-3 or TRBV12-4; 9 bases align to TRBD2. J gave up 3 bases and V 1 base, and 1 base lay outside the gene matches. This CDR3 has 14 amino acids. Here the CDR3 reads CASSLGREGYEQYF. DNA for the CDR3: TGTGCCAGCAGTTTAGGGCGGGAGGGCTACGAGCAGTACTTC.

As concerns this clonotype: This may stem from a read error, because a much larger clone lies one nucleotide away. CDR3 residues: CASGDIGTSGTGSTRELFF. The CDR3 bases are TGCGCCAGCGGGGATATAGGGACTAGCGGAACCGGGAGCACCAGGGAGCTGTTTTTT. V is TRBV10-1 and J is TRBJ2-2; 11 positions match TRBD2. Germline values: CDR1 WNHNN, CDR2 SYGVQD (reference sequence). The length of the CDR3 is 19 residues.

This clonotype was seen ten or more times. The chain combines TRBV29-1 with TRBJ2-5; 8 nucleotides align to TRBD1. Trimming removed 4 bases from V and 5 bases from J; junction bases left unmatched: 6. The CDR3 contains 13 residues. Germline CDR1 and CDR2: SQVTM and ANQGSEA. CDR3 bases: TGCAGCGTTGGACAGGGGAATTCGGAGACCCAGTACTTC. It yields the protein CSVGQGNSETQYF.

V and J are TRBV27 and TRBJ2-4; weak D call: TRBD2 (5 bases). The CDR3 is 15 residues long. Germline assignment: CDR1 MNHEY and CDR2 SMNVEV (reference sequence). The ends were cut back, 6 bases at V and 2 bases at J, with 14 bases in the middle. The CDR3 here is CASRKEGITKNIQYF. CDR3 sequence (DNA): TGTGCCAGCAGGAAAGAGGGTATTACCAAAAACATTCAGTACTTC.

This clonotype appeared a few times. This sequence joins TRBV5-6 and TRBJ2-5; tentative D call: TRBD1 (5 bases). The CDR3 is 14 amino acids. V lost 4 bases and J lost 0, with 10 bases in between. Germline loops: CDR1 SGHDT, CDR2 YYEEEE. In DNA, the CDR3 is TGTGCCAGCAGCGACGACAGTAACCAAGAGACCCAGTACTTC. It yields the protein CASSDDSNQETQYF.

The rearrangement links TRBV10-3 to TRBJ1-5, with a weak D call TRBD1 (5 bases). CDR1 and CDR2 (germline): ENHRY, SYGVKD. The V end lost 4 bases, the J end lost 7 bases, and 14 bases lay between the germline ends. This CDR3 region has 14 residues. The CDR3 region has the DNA TGTGCCATCAGTGGGGGCGAGGTGGGGCAGCCCCAGCATTTT. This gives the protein CAISGGEVGQPQHF.

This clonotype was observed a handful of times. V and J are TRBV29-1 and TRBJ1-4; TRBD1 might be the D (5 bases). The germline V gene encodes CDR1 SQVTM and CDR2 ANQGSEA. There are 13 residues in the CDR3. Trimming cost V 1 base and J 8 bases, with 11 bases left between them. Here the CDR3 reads CSVEARRDEKLFF. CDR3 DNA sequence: TGCAGCGTTGAAGCCAGACGGGACGAAAAACTGTTTTTT.

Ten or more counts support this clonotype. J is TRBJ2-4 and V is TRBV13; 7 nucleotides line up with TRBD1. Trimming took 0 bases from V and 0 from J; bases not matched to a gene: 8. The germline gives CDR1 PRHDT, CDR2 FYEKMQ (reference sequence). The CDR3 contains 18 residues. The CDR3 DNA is TGTGCCAGCAGCTTAGGGCAGCTTGAGGGGGCAGCCAAAAACATTCAGTACTTC. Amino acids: CASSLGQLEGAAKNIQYF.

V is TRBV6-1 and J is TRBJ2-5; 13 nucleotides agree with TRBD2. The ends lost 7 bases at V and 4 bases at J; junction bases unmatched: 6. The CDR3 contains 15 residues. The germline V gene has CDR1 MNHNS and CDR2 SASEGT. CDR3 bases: TGTGCCAGCATCACGGGACTAGCGGGACGAGAGACCCAGTACTTC. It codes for CASITGLAGRETQYF.

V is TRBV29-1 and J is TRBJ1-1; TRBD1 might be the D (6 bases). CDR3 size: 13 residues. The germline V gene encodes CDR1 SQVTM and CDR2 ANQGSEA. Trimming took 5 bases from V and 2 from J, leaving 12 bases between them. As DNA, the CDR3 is TGCAGCGTTAGGGGGACGATCAACACTGAAGCTTTCTTT. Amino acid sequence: CSVRGTINTEAFF.

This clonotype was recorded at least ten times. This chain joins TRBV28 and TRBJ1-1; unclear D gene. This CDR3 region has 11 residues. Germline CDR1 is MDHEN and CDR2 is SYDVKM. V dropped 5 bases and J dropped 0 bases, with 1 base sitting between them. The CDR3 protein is CASSMNTEAFF. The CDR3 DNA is TGTGCCAGCAGTATGAACACTGAAGCTTTCTTT.

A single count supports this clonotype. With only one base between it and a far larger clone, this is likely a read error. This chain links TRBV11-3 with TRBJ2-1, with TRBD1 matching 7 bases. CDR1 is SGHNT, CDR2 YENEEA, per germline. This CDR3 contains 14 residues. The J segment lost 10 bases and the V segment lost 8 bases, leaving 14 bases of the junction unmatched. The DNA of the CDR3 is TGTGCCAGCGACTTCGGGACAGACCCGCGCGAGCAGTTCTTC. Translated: CASDFGTDPREQFF.

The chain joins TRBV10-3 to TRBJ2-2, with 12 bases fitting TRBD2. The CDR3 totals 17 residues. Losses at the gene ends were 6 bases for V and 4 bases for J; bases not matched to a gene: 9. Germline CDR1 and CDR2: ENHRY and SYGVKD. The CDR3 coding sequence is TGTGCCATCAGAAGGACTAGCGGGAAAGGTGGCACCGGGGAGCTGTTTTTT. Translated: CAIRRTSGKGGTGELFF.

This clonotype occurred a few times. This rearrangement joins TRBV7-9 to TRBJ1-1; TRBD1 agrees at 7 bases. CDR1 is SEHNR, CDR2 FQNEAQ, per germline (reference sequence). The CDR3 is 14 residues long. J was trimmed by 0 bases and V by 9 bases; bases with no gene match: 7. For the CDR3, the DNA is TGTGCCAGTAAGCTGACAGGGATGAACACTGAAGCTTTCTTT. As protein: CASKLTGMNTEAFF.

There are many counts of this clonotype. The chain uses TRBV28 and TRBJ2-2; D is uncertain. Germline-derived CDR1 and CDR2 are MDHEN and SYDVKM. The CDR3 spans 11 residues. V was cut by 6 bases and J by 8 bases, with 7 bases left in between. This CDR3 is CASSPRGELFF. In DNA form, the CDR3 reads TGTGCCAGCAGCCCCCGGGGGGAGCTGTTTTTT.